The 28 T cell receptor beta chains listed next were all sequenced from one sample in a study of OX40 agonist ivuxolimab in advanced cancers. Generated by immunoSEQ multiplex PCR, the TCRdb table keeps only in-frame clones and is missing some. Counted here are tens of thousands of clones, around nine tenths occurring once; the ten biggest clones make up 0.25% to 0.3%. This material consisted of CD4+ or CD8+ T cells sorted from blood, taken in a trial of the OX40 agonist ivuxolimab. The receptor set was obtained from an adult with an advanced solid tumor such as melanoma, head and neck, liver or kidney cancer.

V usage is TRBV29-1 and J usage is TRBJ2-7; 10 bases match TRBD1. The CDR3 extends over 14 amino acids. Germline V gene sequence: CDR1 SQVTM, CDR2 ANQGSEA. V lost 6 bases and J lost 5; bases outside the gene matches: 10. CDR3 sequence: CSVRGQGSVHEQYF. CDR3 DNA sequence: TGCAGCGTGAGGGGACAGGGGTCGGTCCACGAGCAGTACTTC.

In its sample, this clone was seen once. The rearrangement joins TRBV27 to TRBJ2-2; tentatively, D is TRBD1 (5 bases). Trimming shortened V by 5 bases and J by 0 bases, and 7 bases separated the two germline ends. The CDR3 spans 14 residues. Germline V gene lookup returns CDR1 MNHEY and CDR2 SMNVEV (reference sequence). CDR3 sequence (DNA): TGTGCCAGCAGTCGACAGACGAACACCGGGGAGCTGTTTTTT. Amino acid sequence: CASSRQTNTGELFF.

The chain recombines TRBV25-1 with TRBJ1-1; weak D call: TRBD1 (5 bases). Per the germline V gene, CDR1 is MGHDK and CDR2 is SYGVNS. The V gene lost 8 bases and the J gene lost 0 bases, with 10 bases spanning the gap. The CDR3 spans 13 residues. This CDR3 reads CASAGNLNTEAFF. Here the CDR3 DNA reads TGTGCCAGCGCAGGGAATTTGAACACTGAAGCTTTCTTT.

The rearrangement joins TRBV7-9 to TRBJ2-1; D gene unclear. Trimming removed 5 bases from V and 2 bases from J, with 1 base in between. The CDR3 length is 11 residues. Germline loops: CDR1 SEHNR, CDR2 FQNEAQ (reference sequence). For the CDR3, the DNA is TGTGCCAGCAGCCCCTACAATGAGCAGTTCTTC. This codes for CASSPYNEQFF. The whole variable domain, filled in from reference TRBV7-9 and TRBJ2-1, reads DTGVSQNPRHKITKRGQNVTFRCDPISEHNRLYWYRQTLGQGPEFLTYFQNEAQLEKSRLLSDRFSAERPKGSFSTLEIQRTEQGDSAMYLCASSPYNEQFFGPGTRLTVL.

This clone turned up a few times. The gene calls are TRBV6-5 and TRBJ2-2; 7 nucleotides match TRBD1. The CDR3 totals 16 residues. The V segment lost 4 bases and the J segment 1 base; nucleotides outside the gene matches: 6. CDR1 and CDR2 (germline): MNHEY, SVGAGI. In DNA form, the CDR3 reads TGTGCCAGCAGTTCCTTCGGGACAGTGAACACCGGGGAGCTGTTTTTT. It is translated as CASSSFGTVNTGELFF.

The V call is TRBV5-1, the J call TRBJ2-7; D possibly corresponds to TRBD2 (5 bases). The germline V gene has CDR1 SGHRS and CDR2 YFSETQ. The CDR3 is 14 amino acids. Trimming took off 2 bases at V and 7 bases at J, with 16 bases between the two ends. CDR3 region: CASSFNGNLMEQYF. The CDR3 nucleotides are TGCGCCAGCAGCTTTAACGGGAACCTAATGGAGCAGTACTTC.

The chain is built from TRBV5-8 and TRBJ1-5; 9 nucleotides match TRBD1. The CDR3 is 18 residues long. Germline CDR1 and CDR2: SGHTS and YDEGEE. The J segment lost 3 bases and the V segment lost 2 bases, leaving 12 bases of the junction unmatched. The CDR3 region is CASSFLDRGFWVNQPQHF. The CDR3 DNA follows: TGTGCCAGCAGCTTTTTGGACAGGGGATTTTGGGTCAATCAGCCCCAGCATTTT.

This clone was recorded once. This chain links TRBV27 with TRBJ2-3, with a tentative D call TRBD2 (7 bases). CDR1 is MNHEY and CDR2 is SMNVEV in the germline V gene (reference sequence). The CDR3 has 16 residues. V was pared by 8 bases and J by 1 base, with 19 bases between. CDR3 bases: TGTGCCAGCGGGGTTTGGGGGGGCCGGGGCACAGATACGCAGTATTTT. Translated: CASGVWGGRGTDTQYF.

The chain carries TRBV5-1 and TRBJ2-2; TRBD2 agrees at 12 bases. This CDR3 is built from 18 residues. V dropped 3 bases and J dropped 4; count of bases not matched to a gene: 10. Germline CDR1 SGHRS, CDR2 YFSETQ. CDR3 amino acids: CASSSVTSGGLGTGELFF. CDR3 in DNA: TGCGCCAGCAGCTCGGTGACTAGCGGGGGCCTCGGCACCGGGGAGCTGTTTTTT.

This chain joins TRBV6-1 and TRBJ1-6, with D perhaps matching TRBD1 (6 bases). CDR1 is MNHNS, CDR2 SASEGT, per germline. This CDR3 has 15 amino acids. V gave up 2 bases and J gave up 3 bases, with 8 bases separating them. The CDR3 DNA reads TGTGCCAGCAGTGAAATGGACAGCTATAATTCACCCCTCCACTTT. Translation gives CASSEMDSYNSPLHF.

This rearrangement joins TRBV27 to TRBJ2-1; TRBD2 matches 8 bases. V dropped 2 bases and J dropped 6; count of bases not matched to a gene: 6. The length of the CDR3 is 15 residues. Germline CDR1 and CDR2: MNHEY and SMNVEV (reference sequence). CDR3 coding DNA: TGTGCCAGCAGTTTAATGTCGGGGGGGGCCAATGAGCAGTTCTTC. Residues: CASSLMSGGANEQFF.

The chain joins TRBV4-3 to TRBJ1-5; a weak D match, TRBD1 (5 bases). The CDR3 totals 17 residues. Germline V gene data show CDR1 as LGHNA and CDR2 as YSLEER. Trimming pared 0 bases from V and 1 base from J, leaving 13 bases between. CDR3 region: CASSQESIQGSNQPQHF. Here the CDR3 DNA reads TGCGCCAGCAGCCAAGAATCCATCCAGGGCAGCAATCAGCCCCAGCATTTT.

This sequence joins TRBV12-5 and TRBJ1-1; possibly TRBD1 for D (6 bases). CDR1 LGHNT and CDR2 FRNRAP come from the germline V gene. This CDR3 is 12 amino acids long. V lost 4 bases to trimming and J lost 6 bases, with 9 bases between them. This chain's CDR3 is CASGSDRSEAFF. DNA of the CDR3: TGTGCTAGTGGTTCGGACAGATCTGAAGCTTTCTTT.

The chain joins TRBV19 to TRBJ1-1, with a tentative D call TRBD1 (5 bases). This CDR3 comprises 13 residues. V lost 7 bases and J 6 bases, leaving 15 bases between the germline ends. Looked up from germline, CDR1 is LNHDA and CDR2 is SQIVND (reference sequence). The CDR3 is CASKFRGGAEAFF. In nucleotides, the CDR3 is TGTGCCAGTAAGTTTCGGGGGGGTGCTGAAGCTTTCTTT.

This sequence joins TRBV5-1 and TRBJ2-5, with a possible D match to TRBD2 (7 bases). The V gene lost 0 bases and the J gene lost 2 bases, with 23 bases spanning the gap. Germline CDR1 reads SGHRS; CDR2 reads YFSETQ. The CDR3 is 19 amino acids. DNA for the CDR3: TGCGCCAGCAGCTTGGTGGGCCCCCTTGAGGGGGGGCGGCAAGAGACCCAGTACTTC. Encoded protein: CASSLVGPLEGGRQETQYF.

This clone was counted only a few times. This specimen includes other DNA sequences encoding the same CDR3. The chain combines TRBV5-1 with TRBJ1-5; D is unresolved. Trimming left V 0 bases short and J 7 bases short, with 8 bases between. This CDR3 has 13 amino acids. Germline CDR1 and CDR2: SGHRS and YFSETQ. The CDR3 coding sequence is TGCGCCAGCAGCTTGGGGGAAGGACAGCCCCAGCATTTT. This encodes CASSLGEGQPQHF. The variable domain in full, with the rest retrieved from reference TRBV5-1 and TRBJ1-5, is KAGVTQTPRYLIKTRGQQVTLSCSPISGHRSVSWYQQTPGQGLQFLFEYFSETQRNKGNFPGRFSGRQFSNSRSEMNVSTLELGDSALYLCASSLGEGQPQHFGDGTRLSIL.

The rearrangement links TRBV30 to TRBJ2-7; D remains unclear. The CDR3 has 13 residues. V shed 0 bases and J shed 4 bases, with 10 bases lying between them. Germline values: CDR1 GTSNPN, CDR2 SVGIG (reference sequence). This CDR3 is CAWSVGPAYEQYF. Written as DNA, the CDR3 is TGTGCCTGGAGTGTCGGTCCAGCATACGAGCAGTACTTC.

The chain links TRBV7-2 to TRBJ1-4; 7 bases map to TRBD1. CDR1 is SGHTA, CDR2 FQGNSA, per germline. V trimming: 1 base; J trimming: 8 bases; junction bases outside the gene matches: 1. CDR3 length equals 13 residues. The DNA for the CDR3 is TGTGCCAGCAGCTTAGTGACAGGGGAAAAACTGTTTTTT. It codes for CASSLVTGEKLFF.

This chain links TRBV6-5 with TRBJ1-5; D gene unclear. The CDR3 runs to 13 residues. Germline lookup yields CDR1 MNHEY and CDR2 SVGAGI. Trimming took off 9 bases at V and 0 bases at J, with 9 bases between the two ends. CDR3 sequence: CASSGVSNQPQHF. The CDR3 DNA sequence: TGTGCCAGTTCCGGGGTTAGCAATCAGCCCCAGCATTTT.

This rearrangement joins TRBV14 to TRBJ2-3, with 7 bases identical to TRBD1. V trimming: 1 base; J trimming: 0 bases; junction bases outside the gene matches: 4. The CDR3 runs to 16 residues. Germline V gene lookup returns CDR1 SGHDN and CDR2 FVKESK. CDR3 residues: CASSQVLGQSTDTQYF. CDR3 in DNA: TGTGCCAGCAGCCAAGTACTGGGACAGAGCACAGATACGCAGTATTTT.

The rearrangement uses TRBV19 and TRBJ2-1; TRBD2 agrees at 9 bases. V was clipped by 3 bases and J by 8 bases; unmatched bases: 5. The CDR3 is 14 residues long. Germline V gene sequence: CDR1 LNHDA, CDR2 SQIVND (reference sequence). DNA of the CDR3: TGTGCCAGTAGTATGGCACTAGCGGGTGATGAGCAGTTCTTC. It translates to CASSMALAGDEQFF. Complete variable domain (other parts from reference TRBV19 and TRBJ2-1): DGGITQSPKYLFRKEGQNVTLSCEQNLNHDAMYWYRQDPGQGLRLIYYSQIVNDFQKGDIAEGYSVSREKKESFPLTVTSAQKNPTAFYLCASSMALAGDEQFFGPGTRLTVL.

This clone appeared once. The chain carries TRBV30 and TRBJ2-1; 11 bases align to TRBD2. The CDR3 has 16 amino acids. Per germline, CDR1 GTSNPN and CDR2 SVGIG (reference sequence). V shed 2 bases and J 10 bases; nucleotides not matched to a gene: 13. CDR3 in DNA: TGTGCCTGGAGTCCGACGGGTAGCGGGGGGGCACGGGAGCAGTTCTTC. Amino acid sequence: CAWSPTGSGGAREQFF.

The chain couples TRBV18 to TRBJ1-5; D is unclear. Trimming removed 4 bases at V and 2 bases at J, with 15 bases between. CDR1 is KGHSH and CDR2 is LQKENI in the germline V gene. The CDR3 extends over 16 amino acids. The CDR3 region is CASSLTGLGGNQPQHF. For the CDR3, the DNA is TGTGCCAGCTCACTAACGGGGTTGGGCGGCAATCAGCCCCAGCATTTT.

This sequence joins TRBV29-1 and TRBJ1-2, with 9 bases lining up with TRBD1. Germline trimming cut 7 bases from V and 4 bases from J; bases unmatched to any gene: 4. CDR1 SQVTM and CDR2 ANQGSEA come from the germline V gene. This CDR3 region has 12 residues. The DNA of the CDR3 is TGCAGCGGAGGACAGGGGAGCTATGGCTACACCTTC. Encoded protein: CSGGQGSYGYTF.

For the CDR3, the DNA is TGTGCCAGCAGTGCAGGGAATGATCAGCCCCAGCATTTT. This sequence encodes CASSAGNDQPQHF. J is TRBJ1-5 and V is TRBV28, with D perhaps TRBD1 (5 bases). Trimming stripped 5 bases from V and 5 bases from J, with 10 bases between. The CDR3 length is 13 residues. CDR1 and CDR2 (germline): MDHEN, SYDVKM.

As regards this clone: One junction end disagrees with the germline gene, perhaps due to a read error. The chain uses TRBV7-7 and TRBJ1-4; D not certain. CDR3 length equals 15 residues. Germline V gives CDR1 SSHAT, CDR2 FNYEAQ (reference sequence). DNA of the CDR3: TGTGCTAGCAGCTTAGCGGGCAGGCTGACCCAAAAACTGTTTTTT. This translates into CASSLAGRLTQKLFF.

The chain carries TRBV11-3 and TRBJ1-4; D is ambiguous. The CDR3 extends over 15 amino acids. V lost 1 base, J lost 1 base, and 7 bases lay in between. Germline CDR1 and CDR2: SGHNT and YENEEA. CDR3: CASSLVGGTNEKLFF. The CDR3 DNA sequence: TGTGCCAGCAGCTTAGTGGGAGGAACTAATGAAAAACTGTTTTTT.

V usage is TRBV21-1 and J usage is TRBJ2-1; the table names TRBD1, a call not compared with the DNA. TRBV21-1 is a pseudogene locus. CDR3 length: 15 residues. In DNA, the CDR3 is TGTGCCAGCAGCACGCCAGGTGAACCCTACAATGAGCAGTTCTTC. Encoded protein: CASSTPGEPYNEQFF.